This T cell receptor beta chain was identified during a study of T-cell memory formation after mild COVID-19. Using its own MiXCR run on the 5' RACE reads, TCRdb lists one record per CDR3 protein. The sample includes 360,000 or so distinct CDR3 sequences, around 28% of them seen just once. This CDR3 is built from 14 residues. V shed 2 bases and J 2 bases; nucleotides not matched to a gene: 2. The germline gives CDR1 SEHNR, CDR2 FQNEAQ (reference sequence). This TCR derives from an adult woman who had mild COVID-19 (a few samples of this study predate the infection). Cell type and time point are not known. V gene TRBV7-9 combines with J gene TRBJ2-7; 8 nucleotides align to TRBD2. Material: PBMCs or a T cell subset sorted from them (not recorded which). CDR3 nucleotides: TGTGCCAGCAGCTTAATAGCGGGACCCTACGAGCAGTACTTC. It codes for CASSLIAGPYEQYF.